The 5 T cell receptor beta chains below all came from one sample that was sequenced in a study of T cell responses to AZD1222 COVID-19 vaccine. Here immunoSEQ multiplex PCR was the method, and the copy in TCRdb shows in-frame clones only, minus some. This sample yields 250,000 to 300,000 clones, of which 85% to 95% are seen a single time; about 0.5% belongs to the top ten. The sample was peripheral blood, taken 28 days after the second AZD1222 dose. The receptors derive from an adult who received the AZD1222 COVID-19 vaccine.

The CDR3 is CASRVERGNEAFF. DNA for the CDR3: TGTGCCAGCAGGGTGGAGCGTGGGAATGAAGCTTTCTTT. This chain connects TRBV2 to TRBJ1-1; D call uncertain. V dropped 6 bases and J dropped 7 bases, with 15 bases sitting between them. Germline V gene lookup returns CDR1 SNHLY and CDR2 FYNNEI. CDR3 length equals 13 residues.

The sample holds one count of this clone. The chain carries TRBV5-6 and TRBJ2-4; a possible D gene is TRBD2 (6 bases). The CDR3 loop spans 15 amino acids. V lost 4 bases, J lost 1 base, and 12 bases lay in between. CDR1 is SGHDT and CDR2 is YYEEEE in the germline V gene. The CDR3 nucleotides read TGTGCCAGCAGCGACGGGGGTCGCGCCAAAAACATTCAGTACTTC. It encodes CASSDGGRAKNIQYF.

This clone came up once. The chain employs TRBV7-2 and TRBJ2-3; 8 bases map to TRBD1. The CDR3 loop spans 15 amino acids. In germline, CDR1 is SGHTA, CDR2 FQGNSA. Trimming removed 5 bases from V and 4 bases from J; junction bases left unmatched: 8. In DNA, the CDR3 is TGTGCCAGCAGCCGCGGGGACAGGAGCTCAGATACGCAGTATTTT. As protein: CASSRGDRSSDTQYF.

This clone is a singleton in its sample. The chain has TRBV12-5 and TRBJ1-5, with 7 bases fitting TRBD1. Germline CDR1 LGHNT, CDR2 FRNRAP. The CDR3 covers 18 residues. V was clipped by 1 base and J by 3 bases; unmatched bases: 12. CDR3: CASGLGLGQEDSNQPQHF. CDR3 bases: TGTGCTAGTGGTTTGGGCCTCGGACAGGAGGACTCCAATCAGCCCCAGCATTTT.

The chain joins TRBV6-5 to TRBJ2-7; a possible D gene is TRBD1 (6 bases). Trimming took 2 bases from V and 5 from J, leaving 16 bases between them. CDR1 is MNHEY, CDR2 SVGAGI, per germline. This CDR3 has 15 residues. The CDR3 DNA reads TGTGCCAGCAGTTACATCACAGGGCTTGGCCACGAGCAGTACTTC. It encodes CASSYITGLGHEQYF.